This TCR beta chain stems from a study of OX40 agonist ivuxolimab in advanced cancers. As for the study in general: In this trial design, patients received ivuxolimab intravenously at 0.01 to 10 mg/kg every 2 weeks. Anti-PD-1, anti-PD-L1 or anti-CTLA-4 therapy given earlier was allowed, and around 40% had some.

The table came from immunoSEQ multiplex PCR; TCRdb's copy has only in-frame clones and leaves some out. This sample has about 68,000 clones, with around 93% found just once. Study-level findings and limits: Blood T cells, both CD4+ and CD8+, expanded clonally by week 6 at 0.1 to 3.0 mg/kg.

On this clone: Antigen unknown.

Germline V gene data show CDR1 as SGHRS and CDR2 as YFSETQ. The J segment lost 2 bases and the V segment lost 5 bases, leaving 4 bases of the junction unmatched. The CDR3 spans 14 residues. The chain joins TRBV5-1 to TRBJ1-1, with 9 bases that match TRBD1. The receptor comes from an adult with an advanced solid tumor such as melanoma, head and neck, liver or kidney cancer. The sequenced sample was CD4+ or CD8+ T cells sorted from blood, obtained in a trial of the OX40 agonist ivuxolimab. The CDR3 sequence is CASRTGGVNTEAFF. The DNA of the CDR3 is TGCGCCAGCAGAACAGGGGGCGTCAACACTGAAGCTTTCTTT.